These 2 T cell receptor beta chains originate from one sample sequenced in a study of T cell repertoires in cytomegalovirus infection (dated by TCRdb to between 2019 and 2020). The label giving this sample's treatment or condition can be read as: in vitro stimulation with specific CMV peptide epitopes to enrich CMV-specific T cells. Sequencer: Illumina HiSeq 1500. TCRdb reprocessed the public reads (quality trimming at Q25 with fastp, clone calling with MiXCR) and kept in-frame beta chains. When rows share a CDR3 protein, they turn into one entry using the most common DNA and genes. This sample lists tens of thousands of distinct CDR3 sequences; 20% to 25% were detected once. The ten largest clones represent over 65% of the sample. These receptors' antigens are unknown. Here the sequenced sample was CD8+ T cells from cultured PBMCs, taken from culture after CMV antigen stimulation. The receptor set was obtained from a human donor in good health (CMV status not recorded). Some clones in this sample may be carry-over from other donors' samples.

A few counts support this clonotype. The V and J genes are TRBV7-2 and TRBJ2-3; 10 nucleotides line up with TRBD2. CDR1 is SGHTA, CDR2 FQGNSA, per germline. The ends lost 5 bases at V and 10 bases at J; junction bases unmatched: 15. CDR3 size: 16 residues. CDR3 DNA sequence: TGTGCCAGCAGCCCCGGGTCCCTAGCGGGGGTTCTTCCGCAGTATTTT. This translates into CASSPGSLAGVLPQYF.

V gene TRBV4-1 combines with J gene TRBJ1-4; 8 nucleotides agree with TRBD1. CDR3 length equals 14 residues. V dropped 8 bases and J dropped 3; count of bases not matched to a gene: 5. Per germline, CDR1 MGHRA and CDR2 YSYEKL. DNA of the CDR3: TGCGCCAGCGCCCCGGGACAGGCTAATGAAAAACTGTTTTTT. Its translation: CASAPGQANEKLFF.